One sample yielded the 18 T cell receptor beta chains listed below, sequenced in a study of radiotherapy plus CTLA-4 blockade in lung cancer. Assay: immunoSEQ multiplex PCR; the TCRdb copy retains only in-frame clones and omits some. The data show about 88,000 clones, around 72% seen once. The sample consisted of peripheral blood, taken from a patient treated with radiotherapy plus ipilimumab. The receptors stem from a human donor with non-small cell lung cancer that progressed on radiotherapy plus ipilimumab.

V usage is TRBV7-8 and J usage is TRBJ2-7; possibly TRBD1 for D (5 bases). The CDR3 spans 14 residues. CDR1 and CDR2 (germline): SGHVS, FQNEAQ. Trimming cost V 1 base and J 6 bases, with 13 bases left between them. The CDR3 spells CASSLGPFQGEQYF. The CDR3 nucleotides are TGTGCCAGCAGCTTAGGTCCGTTTCAGGGCGAGCAGTACTTC. Full variable domain (outside the CDR3, taken from reference TRBV7-8 and TRBJ2-7): GAGVSQSPRYKVAKRGQDVALRCDPISGHVSLFWYQQALGQGPEFLTYFQNEAQLDKSGLPSDRFFAERPEGSVSTLKIQRTQQEDSAVYLCASSLGPFQGEQYFGPGTRLTVT.

J is TRBJ1-2 and V is TRBV4-3, with D perhaps matching TRBD1 (6 bases). Germline V gene lookup returns CDR1 LGHNA and CDR2 YSLEER. The CDR3 loop spans 19 amino acids. Trimming cost V 0 bases and J 0 bases, with 20 bases left between them. The CDR3 spells CASSQDQTVDSPANYGYTF. The CDR3 nucleotides read TGCGCCAGCAGCCAAGATCAAACCGTGGACAGCCCAGCTAACTATGGCTACACCTTC.

The chain combines TRBV19 with TRBJ2-4, with D tentatively TRBD1 or TRBD2 (6 bases each). CDR3 length equals 16 residues. Between the trimmed V and J ends, which lost 1 base and 8 bases, there was a span of 18 bases. CDR1 is LNHDA and CDR2 is SQIVND in the germline V gene (reference sequence). CDR3 loop: CASSIGFGGPGDIQYF. The CDR3 nucleotides read TGTGCCAGTAGTATAGGGTTTGGGGGGCCGGGGGACATTCAGTACTTC.

This clone was detected only a few times. The rearrangement links TRBV6-1 to TRBJ1-1; D is uncertain. The CDR3 covers 12 residues. The V gene's germline CDR1 is MNHNS and CDR2 SASEGT. V was trimmed by 7 bases and J by 1 base, leaving 7 bases between them. The CDR3 sequence: CASNRGNTEAFF. For the CDR3, the DNA is TGTGCCAGCAACCGGGGGAACACTGAAGCTTTCTTT.

The chain employs TRBV7-8 and TRBJ2-6; 11 bases fit TRBD2. Trimming took 5 bases from V and 0 from J; bases not matched to a gene: 9. The CDR3 runs to 19 residues. Germline V gene lookup returns CDR1 SGHVS and CDR2 FQNEAQ. CDR3 DNA: TGTGCCAGCAGCAGGACTAGCGGGCTCGGGCACTCTGGGGCCAACGTCCTGACTTTC. It codes for CASSRTSGLGHSGANVLTF.

CDR3 sequence: CASSQTSSGRYEQYF. The CDR3 nucleotides read TGTGCCAGCAGCCAAACGAGCTCCGGGAGGTACGAGCAGTACTTC. The chain combines TRBV7-2 with TRBJ2-7; 7 nucleotides line up with TRBD2. The germline V gene encodes CDR1 SGHTA and CDR2 FQGNSA. The length of the CDR3 is 15 residues. J was trimmed by 4 bases and V by 5 bases; bases with no gene match: 11.

This rearrangement joins TRBV7-9 to TRBJ2-3; D is perhaps TRBD1 or TRBD2 (5 bases each). Germline CDR1 SEHNR, CDR2 FQNEAQ (reference sequence). Trimming took off 3 bases at V and 4 bases at J, with 20 bases between the two ends. CDR3 length: 17 residues. The CDR3 DNA sequence: TGTGCCAGCAGCTTTGGGGGTACTTATGCCCTCGCAGATACGCAGTATTTT. Its translation: CASSFGGTYALADTQYF.

This clone has just one count. The chain joins TRBV27 to TRBJ1-1; D is undetermined. The germline V gene has CDR1 MNHEY and CDR2 SMNVEV (reference sequence). With 3 bases removed from V and 8 bases from J, the gap between germline ends came to 10 bases. The CDR3 totals 12 residues. CDR3 nucleotides: TGTGCCAGCAGTTTGAAGGGAAGAGAAGCTTTCTTT. Translating gives CASSLKGREAFF.

The J gene is TRBJ1-2, the V gene TRBV28, with 8 bases fitting TRBD1. This CDR3 has 14 residues. Trimming cost V 4 bases and J 4 bases; bases outside gene matches: 5. Germline CDR1 reads MDHEN; CDR2 reads SYDVKM. The CDR3 DNA is TGTGCCAGCAGTTCTAGACAGGGGAGCTATGGCTACACCTTC. Residues: CASSSRQGSYGYTF.

The chain recombines TRBV5-1 with TRBJ2-2; the D gene is possibly TRBD1 (5 bases). The germline V gene has CDR1 SGHRS and CDR2 YFSETQ. Trimming left V 2 bases short and J 3 bases short, with 11 bases between. The CDR3 is 15 amino acids. The CDR3 coding sequence is TGCGCCAGCAGCTTTTTACAGGCGGACACCGGGGAGCTGTTTTTT. Amino acids: CASSFLQADTGELFF.

The chain uses TRBV7-2 and TRBJ1-1, with D unresolved. Germline V CDR1 and CDR2: SGHTA, FQGNSA. Trimming took off 3 bases at V and 3 bases at J, with 5 bases between the two ends. The CDR3 totals 12 residues. The CDR3 protein is CASSFSDTEAFF. CDR3 nucleotides: TGTGCCAGCAGCTTCTCGGACACTGAAGCTTTCTTT.

This chain connects TRBV12-5 to TRBJ2-1; 8 nucleotides align to TRBD2. With V trimmed by 6 bases and J by 0 bases, 13 bases remained unmatched. Germline values: CDR1 LGHNT, CDR2 FRNRAP. This CDR3 comprises 18 residues. CDR3: CASGRFPLAGSSYNEQFF. The CDR3, as DNA: TGTGCTAGTGGCCGATTCCCCTTAGCGGGGAGCTCCTACAATGAGCAGTTCTTC.

This chain links TRBV4-2 with TRBJ1-4, with TRBD1 matching 8 bases. Germline trimming cut 4 bases from V and 13 bases from J; bases unmatched to any gene: 14. In germline, CDR1 is LGHNA, CDR2 YNFKEQ. The CDR3 runs 15 residues. The CDR3 loop is CASSPRTGGPSILFF. The CDR3 region has the DNA TGTGCCAGCAGCCCGAGAACAGGGGGTCCGTCGATACTGTTTTTT.

The chain is built from TRBV27 and TRBJ2-1; TRBD1 agrees at 11 bases. The junction had 11 bases not matched to a gene; V was cut back by 4 bases and J by 0 bases. This CDR3 is 19 amino acids long. Germline V gene sequence: CDR1 MNHEY, CDR2 SMNVEV (reference sequence). The CDR3 DNA reads TGTGCCAGCAGTTCCGGACAGGGGGCGGGATGGAGCTCCTACAATGAGCAGTTCTTC. This translates into CASSSGQGAGWSSYNEQFF.

The chain employs TRBV6-1 and TRBJ2-1; 9 bases match TRBD1. The J segment lost 1 base and the V segment lost 5 bases, leaving 3 bases of the junction unmatched. The CDR3 covers 15 residues. CDR1 and CDR2 (germline): MNHNS, SASEGT. The CDR3 reads CASSKGQGSYNEQFF. The DNA of the CDR3 is TGTGCCAGCAGTAAGGGACAGGGTTCCTACAATGAGCAGTTCTTC.

The chain combines TRBV6-5 with TRBJ2-3; possibly TRBD2 for D (6 bases). Germline V gene sequence: CDR1 MNHEY, CDR2 SVGAGI. The V gene lost 0 bases and the J gene lost 6 bases, with 13 bases spanning the gap. The CDR3 contains 15 residues. Here the CDR3 DNA reads TGTGCCAGCAGTTACTCCGGCGGGGTTGGCGATACGCAGTATTTT. It is translated as CASSYSGGVGDTQYF.

The chain uses TRBV10-3 and TRBJ1-2; D is unclear. Germline CDR1 ENHRY, CDR2 SYGVKD. CDR3 length: 14 amino acids. V was cut by 0 bases and J by 2 bases, with 7 bases left in between. CDR3 loop: CAISESGVNYGYTF. The CDR3 coding sequence is TGTGCCATCAGTGAGTCTGGGGTAAACTATGGCTACACCTTC.

Comment on this clone: Other nucleotide sequences from this sample produce the same CDR3. The rearrangement links TRBV4-1 to TRBJ2-2; a weak D match, TRBD1 (5 bases). Per the germline V gene, CDR1 is MGHRA and CDR2 is YSYEKL. The CDR3 contains 16 residues. The V gene lost 0 bases and the J gene lost 6 bases, with 14 bases spanning the gap. The CDR3 sequence is CASSQDPQGVAGELFF. The CDR3 nucleotides read TGCGCCAGCAGCCAAGATCCGCAGGGTGTAGCCGGGGAGCTGTTTTTT.